These 28 T cell receptor beta chains were all obtained from the same sample, sequenced in a study of beta chain features in type 1 diabetes. The authors reverse transcribed all of the isolated RNA, so sequencing captured expressed TCRB transcripts. Using immunoSEQ multiplex PCR, the repertoire was profiled, and TCRdb retains in-frame clones only, with some absent. This table holds some 240,000 clones, 11% found once. The sequenced sample consisted of central memory CD4+ T cells from blood. These receptors all come from a man aged 18 to 30 in good health.

At least ten counts were recorded for this clone. V and J are TRBV27 and TRBJ2-1; 9 bases are a match to TRBD2. Losses at the gene ends were 4 bases for V and 4 bases for J; bases not matched to a gene: 5. The CDR3 spans 15 residues. CDR1 MNHEY and CDR2 SMNVEV come from the germline V gene (reference sequence). The CDR3 loop is CASSSPLAGYNEQFF. In DNA form, the CDR3 reads TGTGCCAGCAGTTCCCCCCTAGCGGGGTACAATGAGCAGTTCTTC.

The J gene is TRBJ2-6, the V gene TRBV5-4; the match to TRBD1 covers 9 bases. The J segment lost 2 bases and the V segment lost 9 bases, leaving 12 bases of the junction unmatched. Per the germline V gene, CDR1 is SGHNT and CDR2 is YYREEE (reference sequence). This CDR3 comprises 17 residues. CDR3 in amino acids: CATSWGQGYAGANVLTF. Here the CDR3 DNA reads TGTGCCACCTCCTGGGGACAGGGTTATGCTGGGGCCAACGTCCTGACTTTC.

This clone has a handful of counts. The genes are TRBV5-6 and TRBJ2-2; no firm D call. The length of the CDR3 is 16 residues. From germline, CDR1 is SGHDT and CDR2 YYEEEE. The V and J ends lost 0 bases and 3 bases respectively, with 12 bases between them. Here the CDR3 DNA reads TGTGCCAGCAGCTTGGCCGTACAGAGTCACACCGGGGAGCTGTTTTTT. It is translated as CASSLAVQSHTGELFF. Filled out from reference TRBV5-6 and TRBJ2-2, the complete variable domain reads DAGVTQSPTHLIKTRGQQVTLRCSPKSGHDTVSWYQQALGQGPQFIFQYYEEEERQRGNFPDRFSGHQFPNYSSELNVNALLLGDSALYLCASSLAVQSHTGELFFGEGSRLTVL.

The chain combines TRBV9 with TRBJ2-3; D unresolved. The germline CDR1 and CDR2 sequences are SGDLS and YYNGEE. V lost 2 bases, J lost 2 bases, and 9 bases lay in between. This CDR3 spans 14 amino acids. The chain's CDR3 is CASSVDAVTDTQYF. The DNA for the CDR3 is TGTGCCAGCAGCGTCGACGCGGTCACAGATACGCAGTATTTT.

This clone came up many times. The chain uses TRBV7-8 and TRBJ2-7; 8 bases are shared with TRBD1. The junction had 4 bases not matched to a gene; V was cut back by 2 bases and J by 4 bases. The CDR3 extends over 14 amino acids. The V gene's germline CDR1 is SGHVS and CDR2 FQNEAQ. CDR3 sequence: CASSLQGATYEQYF. The CDR3 DNA reads TGTGCCAGCAGCTTACAGGGGGCCACGTACGAGCAGTACTTC.

V and J are TRBV29-1 and TRBJ1-2; the D gene is possibly TRBD1 (6 bases). This CDR3 has 14 amino acids. Germline-derived CDR1 and CDR2 are SQVTM and ANQGSEA. CDR3 region: CIVTGWQGRNGYTF. The CDR3 DNA is TGCATCGTAACAGGTTGGCAGGGGCGGAATGGCTACACCTTC.

The sample holds many counts of this clone. V and J are TRBV2 and TRBJ2-3; D may be TRBD1 or TRBD2 (5 bases each). CDR1 and CDR2 (germline): SNHLY, FYNNEI. The CDR3 runs to 14 residues. V dropped 5 bases and J dropped 1 base, with 10 bases sitting between them. The CDR3 coding sequence is TGTGCCAGCAGTTGGGACCAAGGCACAGATACGCAGTATTTT. This encodes CASSWDQGTDTQYF.

This clone has a count of ten or more. The chain carries TRBV29-1 and TRBJ2-1; 12 bases match TRBD2. The CDR3 runs to 13 residues. V lost 8 bases to trimming and J lost 6 bases; unmatched junction nucleotides: 5. Germline V gives CDR1 SQVTM, CDR2 ANQGSEA. CDR3 in amino acids: CSTRTSGINEQFF. CDR3 DNA sequence: TGCAGCACCCGGACTAGCGGGATCAATGAGCAGTTCTTC.

This rearrangement joins TRBV4-2 to TRBJ2-7, with TRBD1 identical over 7 bases. The CDR3 has 14 residues. J gave up 6 bases and V 5 bases, and 10 bases lay outside the gene matches. Germline V gives CDR1 LGHNA, CDR2 YNFKEQ. The CDR3 reads CASSYDRDRLEQYF. CDR3 bases: TGTGCCAGCAGCTACGACAGGGACCGACTCGAGCAGTACTTC.

J is TRBJ1-5 and V is TRBV30, with D perhaps matching TRBD1 (6 bases). Trimming took off 2 bases at V and 11 bases at J, with 31 bases between the two ends. Germline V gene data show CDR1 as GTSNPN and CDR2 as SVGIG (reference sequence). CDR3 length equals 18 residues. The CDR3 nucleotides are TGTGCCTGGAGTCGGGGGGTGTATGTGGACAGTCCAAATTTGGCCCAGCATTTT. This translates into CAWSRGVYVDSPNLAQHF.

In the case of this clone: Other nucleotide sequences in the sample specify the same CDR3. J is TRBJ2-2 and V is TRBV19, with 8 nucleotides matching TRBD1. The trim removed 5 bases at V and 4 bases at J, leaving 6 bases unmatched. Germline CDR1 reads LNHDA; CDR2 reads SQIVND (reference sequence). This CDR3 has 15 residues. The CDR3 sequence is CASSRQGAGTGELFF. CDR3 DNA sequence: TGTGCCAGTAGTCGGCAGGGGGCAGGCACCGGGGAGCTGTTTTTT.

The chain recombines TRBV7-3 with TRBJ1-1, with D uncertain. CDR3 size: 13 residues. The V end lost 4 bases, the J end lost 1 base, and 7 bases lay between the germline ends. The germline V gene has CDR1 SGHTA and CDR2 FQGTGA. The CDR3 loop reads CASSSTKNTEAFF. CDR3 sequence (DNA): TGTGCCAGCAGCTCCACAAAGAACACTGAAGCTTTCTTT.

This clone has ten or more counts. The chain is built from TRBV4-2 and TRBJ2-7; TRBD2 agrees at 12 bases. Germline V lookup: CDR1 LGHNA, CDR2 YNFKEQ. V trimming: 4 bases; J trimming: 2 bases; junction bases outside the gene matches: 12. The CDR3 is 18 residues long. The CDR3 DNA sequence: TGTGCCAGCAGCCTCCGACTAGCGGGAGAGGCCGTCCCCTACGAGCAGTACTTC. It is translated as CASSLRLAGEAVPYEQYF.

In DNA form, the CDR3 reads TGTGCTAGTGGATATGGAGGGCGCCCAGATACGCAGTATTTT. Translating it yields CASGYGGRPDTQYF. The chain links TRBV12-5 to TRBJ2-3; D is possibly TRBD2 (6 bases). Per the germline V gene, CDR1 is LGHNT and CDR2 is FRNRAP. CDR3 length: 14 amino acids. V lost 6 bases, J lost 4 bases, and 14 bases lay in between.

This chain uses TRBV30 with TRBJ2-3; 10 positions agree with TRBD2. Germline V gene data show CDR1 as GTSNPN and CDR2 as SVGIG (reference sequence). This CDR3 spans 17 amino acids. With V trimmed by 1 base and J by 6 bases, 13 bases remained unmatched. As DNA, the CDR3 is TGTGCCTGGAGTGCATTACTAGCGGGACGGACTGGTGATACGCAGTATTTT. It is translated as CAWSALLAGRTGDTQYF.

This clone appeared a few times. The J gene is TRBJ2-7, the V gene TRBV7-2, with D maybe TRBD2 (5 bases). From germline, CDR1 is SGHTA and CDR2 FQGNSA. The CDR3 sequence is 12 residues long. V gave up 4 bases and J gave up 2 bases, with 6 bases separating them. The CDR3 reads CASSSGTYEQYF. The CDR3 bases are TGTGCCAGCAGCTCGGGGACCTACGAGCAGTACTTC.

Only a few counts were recorded for this clone. The rearrangement uses TRBV2 and TRBJ2-1; maybe TRBD1 (6 bases). V gave up 6 bases and J gave up 4 bases, with 19 bases separating them. The CDR3 consists of 16 residues. Germline-derived CDR1 and CDR2 are SNHLY and FYNNEI. CDR3 DNA: TGTGCCAGCAGGGATTCGACAGGATTAAGATACAATGAGCAGTTCTTC. Encoded protein: CASRDSTGLRYNEQFF.

This clone turned up a few times. This sequence joins TRBV6-5 and TRBJ2-3; D not certain. The V end lost 1 base, the J end lost 0 bases, and 5 bases lay between the germline ends. Looked up from germline, CDR1 is MNHEY and CDR2 is SVGAGI. There are 14 residues in the CDR3. The CDR3 DNA reads TGTGCCAGCAGTTACTTACAGAGCACAGATACGCAGTATTTT. Translating gives CASSYLQSTDTQYF.

This clone was detected a few times. The gene calls are TRBV30 and TRBJ2-5; no firm D call. The CDR3 runs 15 residues. V lost 0 bases and J lost 3, with 14 bases in between. The germline gives CDR1 GTSNPN, CDR2 SVGIG (reference sequence). DNA for the CDR3: TGTGCCTGGAGTGTGACGGACCAGAGGAAAGAGACCCAGTACTTC. Translating gives CAWSVTDQRKETQYF.

A remark on this clone: The same CDR3 can be traced to other DNA sequences in this sample. The chain uses TRBV30 and TRBJ2-7; D uncertain. CDR3 length: 13 residues. V lost 0 bases and J lost 2, with 8 bases in between. Per germline, CDR1 GTSNPN and CDR2 SVGIG (reference sequence). The CDR3 DNA follows: TGTGCCTGGAGTGTAGGTCTGGCCTACGAGCAGTACTTC. This gives the protein CAWSVGLAYEQYF.

This chain joins TRBV21-1 and TRBJ2-1; TRBD2 is the table's D call and was not checked against the DNA. TRBV21-1 is marked as a pseudogene. The length of the CDR3 is 18 residues. The CDR3 region is CASSKVHSGSSSYNEQFF. The CDR3 region has the DNA TGTGCCAGCAGCAAAGTCCATAGCGGTTCCAGCTCCTACAATGAGCAGTTCTTC.

The sample holds a few counts of this clone. The chain has TRBV20-1 and TRBJ2-7; no clear D. V shed 6 bases and J shed 3 bases, with 6 bases lying between them. The CDR3 runs 10 residues. Per the germline V gene, CDR1 is DFQATT and CDR2 is SNEGSKA (reference sequence). The CDR3 bases are TGCAGTGCCAGCAACTACGAGCAGTACTTC. Protein product: CSASNYEQYF.

The chain carries TRBV4-1 and TRBJ2-4; D might be TRBD1 (6 bases). The V gene's germline CDR1 is MGHRA and CDR2 YSYEKL. This CDR3 has 17 residues. The V end lost 2 bases, the J end lost 3 bases, and 17 bases lay between the germline ends. CDR3 nucleotides: TGCGCCAGCAGCCAATCGGATGGGGGCTTGGTCAAAAACATTCAGTACTTC. Its translation is CASSQSDGGLVKNIQYF.

This clone was seen a handful of times. V and J are TRBV4-1 and TRBJ2-6; no firm D call. V was trimmed by 2 bases and J by 1 base, leaving 6 bases between them. Germline loops: CDR1 MGHRA, CDR2 YSYEKL. The CDR3 covers 15 residues. The CDR3 bases are TGCGCCAGCAGCCAATCCCGATCTGGGGCCAACGTCCTGACTTTC. Translated, it gives CASSQSRSGANVLTF.

Only a few counts were recorded for this clone. The gene calls are TRBV29-1 and TRBJ1-1; D is unresolved. Per the germline V gene, CDR1 is SQVTM and CDR2 is ANQGSEA. This CDR3 region has 11 residues. Trimming stripped 6 bases from V and 4 bases from J, with 9 bases between. The CDR3 protein is CSVATTTEAFF. The CDR3 DNA is TGCAGCGTGGCAACAACCACTGAAGCTTTCTTT.

This clone was seen a few times. The junction departs from the called germline gene at one end, perhaps through a read error. The V call is TRBV5-4, the J call TRBJ2-3, with a tentative D call TRBD1 (7 bases). The CDR3 extends over 16 amino acids. The germline V gene encodes CDR1 SGHNT and CDR2 YYREEE (reference sequence). CDR3 nucleotides: TGTGCCAGCAGCAATGGTCGTGGAGGGGGCACCGATACGCAGTATTTT. Amino acid sequence: CASSNGRGGGTDTQYF.

The chain links TRBV7-2 to TRBJ2-3; D is undetermined. Trimming took off 5 bases at V and 3 bases at J, with 6 bases between the two ends. The CDR3 is 12 amino acids. Germline V gives CDR1 SGHTA, CDR2 FQGNSA. CDR3: CASSRATDTQYF. As DNA, the CDR3 is TGTGCCAGCAGCCGGGCGACAGATACGCAGTATTTT.

This CDR3 reads CASSRDFWDSQETQYF. In DNA form, the CDR3 reads TGTGCCAGCAGCCGCGATTTCTGGGACTCCCAAGAGACCCAGTACTTC. V is TRBV7-2 and J is TRBJ2-5; D is perhaps TRBD2 (6 bases). From germline, CDR1 is SGHTA and CDR2 FQGNSA. V was shortened by 5 bases and J by 1 base, with 17 bases between the two germline ends. CDR3 length equals 16 residues. Complete variable domain (other parts from reference TRBV7-2 and TRBJ2-5): GAGVSQSPSNKVTEKGKDVELRCDPISGHTALYWYRQSLGQGLEFLIYFQGNSAPDKSGLPSDRFSAERTGGSVSTLTIQRTQQEDSAVYLCASSRDFWDSQETQYFGPGTRLLVL.